The 17 T cell receptor beta chains below come from one sample, sequenced in a study of T cell changes during pregnancy in multiple sclerosis. Libraries were prepared by immunoSEQ multiplex PCR; TCRdb keeps only in-frame clonotypes and omits some of them. Of about 110,000 clones detected, 91% appear once; the ten largest clones hold approximately 3.5%. The sequencing here drew on peripheral blood, taken after pregnancy. Receptor source: a female donor with multiple sclerosis, enrolled in a pregnancy study.

CDR3 in DNA: TGTGCCATCAGTGACCCCGTCCAGGGGGGTCAGCCCCAGCATTTT. Translation gives CAISDPVQGGQPQHF. V gene TRBV10-3 combines with J gene TRBJ1-5; 7 positions match TRBD1. The CDR3 runs 15 residues. Germline trimming cut 3 bases from V and 6 bases from J; bases unmatched to any gene: 8. Germline CDR1 is ENHRY and CDR2 is SYGVKD.

The chain combines TRBV29-1 with TRBJ2-5; D gene unclear. The CDR3 is made up of 10 amino acids. The V gene lost 4 bases and the J gene lost 5 bases, with 5 bases spanning the gap. The V gene's germline CDR1 is SQVTM and CDR2 ANQGSEA. CDR3 protein: CSVVRETQYF. In DNA, the CDR3 is TGCAGCGTTGTTCGTGAGACCCAGTACTTC.

V gene TRBV6-5 combines with J gene TRBJ2-3; 7 bases line up with TRBD2. Trimming removed 10 bases from V and 2 bases from J; junction bases left unmatched: 9. From germline, CDR1 is MNHEY and CDR2 SVGAGI. CDR3 size: 14 residues. CDR3 protein: CATTTSDSTDTQYF. The CDR3 DNA reads TGTGCCACGACCACTAGCGACTCCACAGATACGCAGTATTTT.

The chain has TRBV5-8 and TRBJ1-2, with D hard to call. Germline V lookup: CDR1 SGHTS, CDR2 YDEGEE. The CDR3 consists of 13 residues. V dropped 1 base and J dropped 4 bases, with 8 bases sitting between them. This chain's CDR3 is CASSLYSVYGYTF. The DNA for the CDR3 is TGTGCCAGCAGCTTGTACAGTGTCTATGGCTACACCTTC. Based on the CDR3 plus reference TRBV5-8 and TRBJ1-2, the full variable domain is EAGVTQSPTHLIKTRGQQATLRCSPISGHTSVYWYQQALGLGLQFLLWYDEGEERNRGNFPPRFSGRQFPNYSSELNVNALELEDSALYLCASSLYSVYGYTFGSGTRLTVV.

The J gene is TRBJ2-3, the V gene TRBV6-5; TRBD2 matches 9 bases. The CDR3 length is 16 residues. Losses at the gene ends were 2 bases for V and 5 bases for J; bases not matched to a gene: 8. Germline lookup yields CDR1 MNHEY and CDR2 SVGAGI. The CDR3 loop is CASSYGAGGGLDTQYF. The CDR3 nucleotides read TGTGCCAGCAGTTACGGGGCGGGGGGGGGACTAGATACGCAGTATTTT.

The chain carries TRBV6-1 and TRBJ2-3; maybe TRBD2 (5 bases). V gave up 0 bases and J gave up 6 bases, with 16 bases separating them. CDR3 length equals 16 residues. Germline assignment: CDR1 MNHNS and CDR2 SASEGT. Here the CDR3 DNA reads TGTGCCAGCAGTGAAGCTGTCGCTAGCTCGGTCGATACGCAGTATTTT. It codes for CASSEAVASSVDTQYF.

This chain links TRBV15 with TRBJ2-1; 10 bases fit TRBD2. Germline CDR1 reads LNHNV; CDR2 reads YYDKDF (reference sequence). V lost 7 bases to trimming and J lost 7 bases; unmatched junction nucleotides: 13. The CDR3 runs to 16 residues. As DNA, the CDR3 is TGTGCCACCAATACAGCGGGGGGGCCTTTTGGTAATGAGCAGTTCTTC. Its translation is CATNTAGGPFGNEQFF.

The chain carries TRBV9 and TRBJ2-5, with 10 bases aligning to TRBD2. With V trimmed by 0 bases and J by 4 bases, 3 bases remained unmatched. The CDR3 covers 15 residues. Per germline, CDR1 SGDLS and CDR2 YYNGEE. CDR3 nucleotides: TGTGCCAGCAGCGTAGGATCTAGCGGGGGAGAGACCCAGTACTTC. This translates into CASSVGSSGGETQYF.

The chain links TRBV14 to TRBJ1-1, with 7 positions matching TRBD1. The germline V gene has CDR1 SGHDN and CDR2 FVKESK. The CDR3 contains 15 residues. J was trimmed by 5 bases and V by 5 bases; bases with no gene match: 11. For the CDR3, the DNA is TGTGCCAGCAGCATACGGACAGGCGCTATGACTGAAGCTTTCTTT. Its protein is CASSIRTGAMTEAFF.

This clone was counted only a few times. This chain connects TRBV2 to TRBJ1-6; 7 positions match TRBD1. Germline values: CDR1 SNHLY, CDR2 FYNNEI. V shed 5 bases and J 10 bases; nucleotides not matched to a gene: 5. The CDR3 is 13 residues long. The DNA for the CDR3 is TGTGCCAGCAGTACAGGGGAGTCCTCACCCCTCCACTTT. It is translated as CASSTGESSPLHF.

The chain uses TRBV5-4 and TRBJ1-1; tentatively, D is TRBD1 (6 bases). V shed 2 bases and J shed 4 bases, with 15 bases lying between them. The germline V gene encodes CDR1 SGHNT and CDR2 YYREEE (reference sequence). This CDR3 is 15 amino acids long. The CDR3 is CASSFYRVEGTEAFF. The CDR3 DNA is TGTGCCAGCAGCTTTTACAGGGTCGAGGGCACTGAAGCTTTCTTT.

This clone was seen once. The genes are TRBV7-9 and TRBJ1-2, with 7 bases lining up with TRBD1. Germline V gene sequence: CDR1 SEHNR, CDR2 FQNEAQ (reference sequence). Trimming cost V 5 bases and J 4 bases; bases outside gene matches: 13. The CDR3 runs to 16 residues. CDR3 sequence reads: CASSPPGTGAGYGYTF. The CDR3 DNA follows: TGTGCCAGCAGCCCGCCCGGAACAGGGGCCGGCTATGGCTACACCTTC.

The V and J genes are TRBV18 and TRBJ2-5; no firm D call. The CDR3 has 13 amino acids. Trimming left V 4 bases short and J 5 bases short, with 11 bases between. Germline CDR1 and CDR2: KGHSH and LQKENI. In DNA form, the CDR3 reads TGTGCCAGCTCACGCATTTCACGGGAGACCCAGTACTTC. Translation: CASSRISRETQYF.

This sequence joins TRBV28 and TRBJ1-2, with 7 bases fitting TRBD1. Germline CDR1 and CDR2: MDHEN and SYDVKM. With 4 bases clipped from V and 5 bases from J, the junction kept 10 bases outside the gene matches. The CDR3 consists of 15 residues. The CDR3 reads CASSSSGGGWYGYTF. The CDR3 nucleotides read TGTGCCAGCAGTTCCTCTGGAGGGGGCTGGTATGGCTACACCTTC.

The chain combines TRBV15 with TRBJ2-4; TRBD1 matches at 11 bases. This CDR3 has 18 residues. With 0 bases clipped from V and 7 bases from J, the junction kept 11 bases outside the gene matches. The germline CDR1 and CDR2 sequences are LNHNV and YYDKDF (reference sequence). This CDR3 is CATSRDRVLGQGVNIQYF. In DNA, the CDR3 is TGTGCCACCAGCAGAGATCGGGTCCTGGGACAGGGGGTGAACATTCAGTACTTC.

The chain combines TRBV5-4 with TRBJ2-5; TRBD2 agrees at 9 bases. Per the germline V gene, CDR1 is SGHNT and CDR2 is YYREEE (reference sequence). There are 14 residues in the CDR3. V trimming: 5 bases; J trimming: 4 bases; junction bases outside the gene matches: 6. CDR3 nucleotides: TGTGCCAGCAGGGCTAGCGGGGTTATAGAGACCCAGTACTTC. This gives the protein CASRASGVIETQYF.

The chain is built from TRBV19 and TRBJ2-5; D is uncertain. This CDR3 is 11 amino acids long. Per germline, CDR1 LNHDA and CDR2 SQIVND (reference sequence). The V gene lost 6 bases and the J gene lost 3 bases, with 5 bases spanning the gap. As DNA, the CDR3 is TGTGCCAGTAGCCTAGAAGAGACCCAGTACTTC. This encodes CASSLEETQYF.